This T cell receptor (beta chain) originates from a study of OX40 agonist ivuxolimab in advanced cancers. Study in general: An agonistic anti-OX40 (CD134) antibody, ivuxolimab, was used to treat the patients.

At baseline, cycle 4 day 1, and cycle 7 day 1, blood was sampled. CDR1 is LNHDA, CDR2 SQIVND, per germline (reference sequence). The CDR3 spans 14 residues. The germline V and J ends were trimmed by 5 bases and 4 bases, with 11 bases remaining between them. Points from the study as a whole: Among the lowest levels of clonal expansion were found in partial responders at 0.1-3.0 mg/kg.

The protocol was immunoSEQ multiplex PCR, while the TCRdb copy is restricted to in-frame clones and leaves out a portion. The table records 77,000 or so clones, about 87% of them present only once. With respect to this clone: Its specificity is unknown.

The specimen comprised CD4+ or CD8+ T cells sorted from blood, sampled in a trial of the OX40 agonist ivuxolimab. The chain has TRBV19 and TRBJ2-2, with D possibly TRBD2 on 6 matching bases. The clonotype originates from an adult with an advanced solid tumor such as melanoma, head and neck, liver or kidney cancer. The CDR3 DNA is TGTGCCAGTAGTTCTCAGGGACTCACCGGGGAGCTGTTTTTT. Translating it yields CASSSQGLTGELFF.